This T cell receptor beta chain was documented in a study of CD8 T cells in ankylosing spondylitis. From germline, CDR1 is DFQATT and CDR2 SNEGSKA (reference sequence). The CDR3 loop spans 16 amino acids. The J segment lost 6 bases and the V segment lost 3 bases, leaving 11 bases of the junction unmatched. Researchers built TCR beta libraries using quantitative 5'-RACE with molecular barcodes. TCRdb fed the 5' RACE reads into MiXCR, producing one record per CDR3 protein. The table includes around 320,000 distinct CDR3 sequences, less than 25% detected once. As regards this clonotype: Its matching antigen is unknown.

Findings and caveats of the study: Certain motif variants had earlier been reported in reactive arthritis synovial fluid and blood. Fewer than ten highly homologous variants made up a TCR beta motif that seemed to typify ankylosing spondylitis blood. Disease-linked clones bore a CD8+ phenotype and were relatively rare in peripheral blood.

The gene calls are TRBV20-1 and TRBJ2-7, with 13 bases fitting TRBD2. The source of this sequence is a female donor with ankylosing spondylitis or in good health (not recorded which). Sequences were obtained from blood, either unsorted or a sorted T cell fraction (not recorded which). The CDR3 region is CSASELRTSGRGEQYF. The CDR3 bases are TGCAGTGCTAGCGAACTTCGGACTAGCGGGAGAGGCGAGCAGTACTTC.